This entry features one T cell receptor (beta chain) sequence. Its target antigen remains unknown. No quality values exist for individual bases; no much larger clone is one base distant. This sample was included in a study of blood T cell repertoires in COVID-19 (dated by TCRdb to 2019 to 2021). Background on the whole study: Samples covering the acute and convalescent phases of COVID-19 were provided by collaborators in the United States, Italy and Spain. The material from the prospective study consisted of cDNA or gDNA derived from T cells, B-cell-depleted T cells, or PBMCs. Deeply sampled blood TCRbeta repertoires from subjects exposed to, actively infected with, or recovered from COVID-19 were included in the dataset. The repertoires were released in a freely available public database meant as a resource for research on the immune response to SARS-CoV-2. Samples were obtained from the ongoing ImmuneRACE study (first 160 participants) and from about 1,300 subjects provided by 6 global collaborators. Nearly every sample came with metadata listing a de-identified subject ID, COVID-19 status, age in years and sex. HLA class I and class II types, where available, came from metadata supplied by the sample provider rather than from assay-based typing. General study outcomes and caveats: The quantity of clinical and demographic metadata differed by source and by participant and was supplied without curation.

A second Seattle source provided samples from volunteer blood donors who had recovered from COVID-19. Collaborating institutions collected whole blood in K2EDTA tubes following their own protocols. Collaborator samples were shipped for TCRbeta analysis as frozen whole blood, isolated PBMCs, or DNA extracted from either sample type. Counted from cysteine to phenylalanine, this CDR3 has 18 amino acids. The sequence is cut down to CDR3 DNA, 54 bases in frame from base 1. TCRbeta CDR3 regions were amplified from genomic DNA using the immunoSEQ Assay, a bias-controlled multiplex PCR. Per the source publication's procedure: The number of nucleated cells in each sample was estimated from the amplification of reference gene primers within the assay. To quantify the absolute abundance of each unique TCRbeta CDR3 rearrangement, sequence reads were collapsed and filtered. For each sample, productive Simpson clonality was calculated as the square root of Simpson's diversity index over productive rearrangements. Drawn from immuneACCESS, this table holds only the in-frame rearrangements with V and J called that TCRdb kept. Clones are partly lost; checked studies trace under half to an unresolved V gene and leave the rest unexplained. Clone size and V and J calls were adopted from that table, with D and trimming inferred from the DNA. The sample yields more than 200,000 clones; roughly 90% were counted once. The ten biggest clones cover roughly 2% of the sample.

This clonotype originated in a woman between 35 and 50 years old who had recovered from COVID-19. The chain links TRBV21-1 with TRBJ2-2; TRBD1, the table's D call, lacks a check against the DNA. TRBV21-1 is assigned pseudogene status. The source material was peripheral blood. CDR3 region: CASSKARRQGEDTGELFF. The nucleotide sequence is TGTGCCAGCAGCAAAGCACGGAGACAGGGGGAGGACACCGGGGAGCTGTTTTTT.